This TCR beta chain is from a study of a mutant IDH1 vaccine in newly diagnosed glioma. About the study: Sex distribution of treated patients was about 62% male and roughly 38% female; mean age was around 40 years. Earlier treatment was radiotherapy, temozolomide, or both, with most getting both. Study findings and constraints: Any relationship between pseudoprogression and changes in top peripheral T cell clonotypes seemed absent.

The CDR3 totals 13 residues. From germline, CDR1 is SNHLY and CDR2 FYNNEI. V gave up 3 bases and J gave up 4 bases, with 9 bases separating them. TCRdb's copy holds only in-frame clones and misses some; the assay was immunoSEQ multiplex PCR. The sample gives 50,000 to 65,000 clones, approximately 80% of which show up once; approximately 19% is in the top ten. With regard to this clone: Its antigen is still unknown.

Time point specified: baseline, week 1 (first vaccination visit). Treatment: pre-vaccination baseline after standard-of-care therapy. This clonotype was obtained from a man in his late teens or twenties with glioma. The V gene is TRBV2, the J gene TRBJ1-2; no clear D gene. Sequenced material: PBMCs, taken from a glioma patient treated with radiotherapy, temozolomide or both. The CDR3 DNA is TGTGCCAGCAGTGAGGACGTTGCCTATGGCTACACCTTC. It codes for CASSEDVAYGYTF.